The 9 T cell receptor beta chains listed next were all sequenced from one sample in a study of response to subunit inactivated influenza vaccine (dated 2018 in TCRdb). The library came from RT-PCR. Instrument used: Illumina HiSeq 2500. TCRdb reran the public reads through fastp at Q25 and MiXCR, keeping productive beta chains. A single entry per CDR3 protein holds the most common genes and DNA from its merged rows. A total of more than 500,000 distinct CDR3 sequences appear in this sample, 11% of them only once. The top ten clones comprise approximately 10% of the sample. These data were likewise used in another study, on T cells expressing NK-cell markers. According to the second study: TCR beta cDNA libraries were made by 5'RACE template switching that added a universal primer site and unique molecular identifiers.

This specimen was PBMCs from blood, taken on the day of vaccination. The receptors shown here come from a man aged 45 to 65 who received an inactivated influenza vaccine. Donor details come from another sample of the same person, matched by shared clones.

Regarding this clonotype: One end of the junction fails to match germline, which may point to a read error. V gene TRBV20-1 combines with J gene TRBJ2-7; D not certain. The CDR3 is 12 amino acids. Germline values: CDR1 DFQATT, CDR2 SNEGSKA (reference sequence). The CDR3 DNA reads TGCAGTGCTAGAGATCTTGTGCGGCCGCTTTTATTC. This translates into CSARDLVRPLLF.

This clonotype showed up just a few times. The V gene is TRBV6-1, the J gene TRBJ2-2; possible D gene TRBD2, 5 bases. The V gene's germline CDR1 is MNHNS and CDR2 SASEGT. Trimming shortened V by 6 bases and J by 7 bases, and 21 bases separated the two germline ends. The CDR3 consists of 16 residues. CDR3 protein: CASSLRRRYTGGELFF. The CDR3 coding sequence is TGTGCCAGCAGCCTCAGGAGGAGATACACCGGCGGGGAGCTGTTTTTT.

This clonotype showed up just a few times. V gene TRBV3-1 combines with J gene TRBJ2-5, with D maybe TRBD2 (5 bases). V dropped 1 base and J dropped 7 bases, with 13 bases sitting between them. Germline V CDR1 and CDR2: LGHDT, YNNKEL (reference sequence). The CDR3 spans 14 residues. The CDR3 loop reads CASSQVNGERTQYF. CDR3 bases: TGTGCCAGCAGCCAAGTAAACGGGGAGCGGACCCAGTACTTC.

This clonotype was seen a few times. The chain joins TRBV4-2 to TRBJ2-2, with D possibly matching TRBD1 (7 bases). The CDR3 has 16 amino acids. Germline lookup yields CDR1 LGHNA and CDR2 YNFKEQ. V dropped 2 bases and J dropped 5 bases, with 15 bases sitting between them. CDR3 amino acids: CASSQYGAGGTGELFF. In DNA, the CDR3 is TGTGCCAGCAGCCAATATGGGGCAGGGGGGACCGGGGAGCTGTTTTTT.

The V gene is TRBV20-1, the J gene TRBJ1-1; D unclear. Germline loops: CDR1 DFQATT, CDR2 SNEGSKA (reference sequence). The CDR3 has 14 amino acids. Trimming stripped 5 bases from V and 1 base from J, with 14 bases between. CDR3 protein: CSARRGSQNTEAFF. The DNA for the CDR3 is TGCAGTGCTCGTCGAGGCAGCCAGAACACTGAAGCTTTCTTT.

This clonotype showed up many times. This chain uses TRBV21-1 with TRBJ1-5. TRBV21-1 is labeled a pseudogene. The CDR3 is made up of 15 amino acids. CDR3 DNA sequence: TGTGCCAGCAGCAAAGCCGGAGGGGAAGCTCAGCCCCAGCATTTT. Protein: CASSKAGGEAQPQHF.

The chain recombines TRBV9 with TRBJ2-2; TRBD1 matches 8 bases. CDR1 is SGDLS, CDR2 YYNGEE, per germline. V trimming: 3 bases; J trimming: 13 bases; junction bases outside the gene matches: 11. CDR3 size: 14 residues. CDR3 coding DNA: TGTGCCAGCAGCGGAGGACAGGGCCAAAAGGGGCTGTTTTTT. Translation gives CASSGGQGQKGLFF. Together with reference TRBV9 and TRBJ2-2, the CDR3 gives the full variable domain: DSGVTQTPKHLITATGQRVTLRCSPRSGDLSVYWYQQSLDQGLQFLIQYYNGEERAKGNILERFSAQQFPDLHSELNLSSLELGDSALYFCASSGGQGQKGLFFGEGSRLTVL.

This clonotype was seen more than once but under ten times. This chain uses TRBV12-3 or TRBV12-4 with TRBJ2-3, with 8 bases that match TRBD2. The CDR3 runs 15 residues. With 7 bases clipped from V and 1 base from J, the junction kept 7 bases outside the gene matches. The CDR3 coding sequence is TGTGCCAGCATCATCAGCGGGAGAGGCACAGATACGCAGTATTTT. It translates to CASIISGRGTDTQYF.

This clonotype was seen only a few times. The chain employs TRBV6-5 and TRBJ2-2, with TRBD2 matching over 10 bases. CDR1 and CDR2 (germline): MNHEY, SVGAGI. V lost 1 base to trimming and J lost 0 bases; unmatched junction nucleotides: 2. This CDR3 comprises 17 residues. The CDR3 protein is CASSYFTSGANTGELFF. As DNA, the CDR3 is TGTGCCAGCAGTTACTTTACTAGCGGGGCGAACACCGGGGAGCTGTTTTTT.